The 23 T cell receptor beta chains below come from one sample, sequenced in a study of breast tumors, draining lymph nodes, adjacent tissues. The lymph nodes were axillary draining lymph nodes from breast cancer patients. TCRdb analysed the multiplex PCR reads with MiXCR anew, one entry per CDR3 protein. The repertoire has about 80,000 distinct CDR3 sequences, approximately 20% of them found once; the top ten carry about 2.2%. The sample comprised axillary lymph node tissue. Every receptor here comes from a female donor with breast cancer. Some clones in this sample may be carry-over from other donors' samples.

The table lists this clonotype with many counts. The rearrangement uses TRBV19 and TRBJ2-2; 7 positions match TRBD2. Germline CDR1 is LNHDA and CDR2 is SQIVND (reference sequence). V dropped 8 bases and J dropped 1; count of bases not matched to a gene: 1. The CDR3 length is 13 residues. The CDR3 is CASVAGNTGELFF. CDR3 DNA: TGTGCCAGTGTAGCGGGGAACACCGGGGAGCTGTTTTTT.

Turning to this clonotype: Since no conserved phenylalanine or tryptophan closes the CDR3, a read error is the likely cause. CDR3 coding DNA: TGTGCCAGCATGGAACACTCGGCCTTTCAGACCCAGTACCTC. This gives the protein CASMEHSAFQTQYL. This rearrangement joins TRBV6-2 or TRBV6-3 to TRBJ2-5, with D unresolved. In germline, CDR1 is MNHEY, CDR2 SVGEGT. The V end was cut by 7 bases, the J end by 6 bases, with 18 bases between. The CDR3 consists of 14 residues.

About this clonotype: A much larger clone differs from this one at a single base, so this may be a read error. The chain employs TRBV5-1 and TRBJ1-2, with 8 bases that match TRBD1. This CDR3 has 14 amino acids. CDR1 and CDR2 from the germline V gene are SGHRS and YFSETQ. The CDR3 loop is CACSLGRTGYGYTF. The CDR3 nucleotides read TGCGCCTGCAGCTTGGGCCGGACAGGGTATGGCTACACCTTC.

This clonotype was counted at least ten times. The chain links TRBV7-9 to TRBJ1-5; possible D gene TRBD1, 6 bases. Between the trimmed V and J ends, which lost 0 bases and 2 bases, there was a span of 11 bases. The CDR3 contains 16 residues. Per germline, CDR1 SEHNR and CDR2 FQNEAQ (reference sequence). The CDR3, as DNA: TGTGCCAGCAGCTTAGCGTTCACAGGGCGCAATCAGCCCCAGCATTTT. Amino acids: CASSLAFTGRNQPQHF.

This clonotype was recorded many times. In DNA form, the CDR3 reads TGCAGTGCTAGAGATGTGGGGATCCCTGGGGAGACCCAGTACTTC. This sequence encodes CSARDVGIPGETQYF. The chain links TRBV20-1 to TRBJ2-5; no definite D call. V gave up 0 bases and J gave up 5 bases, with 16 bases separating them. The germline V gene has CDR1 DFQATT and CDR2 SNEGSKA (reference sequence). The CDR3 consists of 15 residues.

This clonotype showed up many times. The CDR3: CASSQEAAGTQYF. The CDR3, as DNA: TGCGCCAGCAGCCAGGAAGCAGCGGGGACCCAGTACTTC. This chain connects TRBV4-3 to TRBJ2-5, with a weak D call TRBD2 (6 bases). Germline V lookup: CDR1 LGHNA, CDR2 YSLEER. V was trimmed by 3 bases and J by 7 bases, leaving 12 bases between them. The CDR3 sequence is 13 residues long.

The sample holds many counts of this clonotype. The DNA of the CDR3 is TGCGCCAGCAGCTTGGGGTCAGGGCGATCACCCCTCCACTTT. It is translated as CASSLGSGRSPLHF. The rearrangement links TRBV5-1 to TRBJ1-6, with D possibly matching TRBD1 (5 bases). Per the germline V gene, CDR1 is SGHRS and CDR2 is YFSETQ. The CDR3 spans 14 residues. V was pared by 0 bases and J by 10 bases, with 11 bases between. The full variable domain, rest sourced from reference TRBV5-1 and TRBJ1-6, is KAGVTQTPRYLIKTRGQQVTLSCSPISGHRSVSWYQQTPGQGLQFLFEYFSETQRNKGNFPGRFSGRQFSNSRSEMNVSTLELGDSALYLCASSLGSGRSPLHFGNGTRLTVT.

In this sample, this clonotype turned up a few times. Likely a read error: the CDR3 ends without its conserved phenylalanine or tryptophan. For the CDR3, the DNA is TGTGCCAGCAGTTCCACGGGGAATTCACCCCTCCACTGT. It specifies CASSSTGNSPLHC. The chain links TRBV27 to TRBJ1-6, with D uncertain. Germline V gene data show CDR1 as MNHEY and CDR2 as SMNVEV (reference sequence). V lost 4 bases to trimming and J lost 7 bases, with 8 bases between them. The CDR3 consists of 13 residues.

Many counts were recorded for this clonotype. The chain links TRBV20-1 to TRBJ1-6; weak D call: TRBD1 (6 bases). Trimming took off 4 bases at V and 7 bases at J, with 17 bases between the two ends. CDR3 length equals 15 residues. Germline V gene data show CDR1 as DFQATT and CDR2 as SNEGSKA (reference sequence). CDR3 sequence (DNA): TGCAGTGCTATTATCGGACAGCGCCGGAATTCACCCCTCCACTTT. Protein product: CSAIIGQRRNSPLHF.

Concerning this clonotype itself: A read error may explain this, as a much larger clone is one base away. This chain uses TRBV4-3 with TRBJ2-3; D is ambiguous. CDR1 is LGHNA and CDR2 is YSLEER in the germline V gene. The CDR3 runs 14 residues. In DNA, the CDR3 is TGCGCCAGCGGCCAAGAGTGGCTCACAGATACGCAGTATTTT. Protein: CASGQEWLTDTQYF.

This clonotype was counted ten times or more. CDR3 nucleotide sequence: TGCAGCGTTGAAGGGTTAGCGGGAGGCCACAATGAGCAGTTCTTC. It yields the protein CSVEGLAGGHNEQFF. The chain couples TRBV29-1 to TRBJ2-1, with 10 bases matching TRBD2. The V gene end was trimmed by 1 base and the J gene end by 5 bases; junction bases not matched to a gene: 5. Germline lookup yields CDR1 SQVTM and CDR2 ANQGSEA. The CDR3 covers 15 residues.

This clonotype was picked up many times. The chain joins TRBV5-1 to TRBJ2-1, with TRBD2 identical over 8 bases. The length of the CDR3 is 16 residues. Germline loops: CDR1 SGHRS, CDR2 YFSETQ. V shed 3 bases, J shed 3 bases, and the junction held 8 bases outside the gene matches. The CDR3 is CASSSDGTRNYNEQFF. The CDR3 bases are TGCGCCAGCAGCTCGGACGGGACTAGGAACTACAATGAGCAGTTCTTC. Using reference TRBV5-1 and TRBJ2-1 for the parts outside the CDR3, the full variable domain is KAGVTQTPRYLIKTRGQQVTLSCSPISGHRSVSWYQQTPGQGLQFLFEYFSETQRNKGNFPGRFSGRQFSNSRSEMNVSTLELGDSALYLCASSSDGTRNYNEQFFGPGTRLTVL.

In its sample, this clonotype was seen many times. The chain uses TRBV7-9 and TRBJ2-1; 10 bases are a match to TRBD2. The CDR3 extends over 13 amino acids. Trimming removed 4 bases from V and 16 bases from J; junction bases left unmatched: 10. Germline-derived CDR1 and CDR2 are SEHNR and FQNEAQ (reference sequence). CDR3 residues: CASSSGLADAQFF. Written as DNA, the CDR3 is TGTGCCAGCAGCTCCGGACTAGCGGACGCACAATTCTTC.

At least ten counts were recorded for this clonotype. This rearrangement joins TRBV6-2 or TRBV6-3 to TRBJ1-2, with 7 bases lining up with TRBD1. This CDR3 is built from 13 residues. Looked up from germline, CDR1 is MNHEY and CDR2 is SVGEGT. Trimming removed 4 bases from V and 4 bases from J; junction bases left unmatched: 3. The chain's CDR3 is CASSSQGPYGYTF. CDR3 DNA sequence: TGTGCCAGCAGTTCACAGGGGCCCTATGGCTACACCTTC.

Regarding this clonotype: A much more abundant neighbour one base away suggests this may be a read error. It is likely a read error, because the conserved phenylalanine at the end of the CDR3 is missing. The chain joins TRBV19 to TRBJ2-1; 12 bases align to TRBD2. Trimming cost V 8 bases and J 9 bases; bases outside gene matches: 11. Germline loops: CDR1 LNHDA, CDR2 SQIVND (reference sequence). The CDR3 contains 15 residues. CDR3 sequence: CASGKTSGSPTEQFS. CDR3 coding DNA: TGTGCCAGTGGGAAGACTAGCGGGAGCCCTACTGAGCAGTTCTCC.

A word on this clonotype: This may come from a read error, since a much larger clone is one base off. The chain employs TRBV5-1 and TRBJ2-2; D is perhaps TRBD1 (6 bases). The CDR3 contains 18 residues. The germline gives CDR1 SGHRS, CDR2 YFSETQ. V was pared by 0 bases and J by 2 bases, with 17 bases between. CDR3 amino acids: CASSLAPGAGENTGELFF. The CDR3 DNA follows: TGCGCCAGCAGCTTGGCCCCCGGGGCAGGGGAAAACACCGGGGAGCTGTTTTTT.

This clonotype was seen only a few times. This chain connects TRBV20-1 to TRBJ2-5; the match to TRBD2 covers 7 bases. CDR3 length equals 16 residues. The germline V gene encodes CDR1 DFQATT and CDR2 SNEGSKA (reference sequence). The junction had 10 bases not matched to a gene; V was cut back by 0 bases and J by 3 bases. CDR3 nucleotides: TGCAGTGCTAGAGATTCTCGGCGGGAGTGGGAAGAGACCCAGTACTTC. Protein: CSARDSRREWEETQYF.

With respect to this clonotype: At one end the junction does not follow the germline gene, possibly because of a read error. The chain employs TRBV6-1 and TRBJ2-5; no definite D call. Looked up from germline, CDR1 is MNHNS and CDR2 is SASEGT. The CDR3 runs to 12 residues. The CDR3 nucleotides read TGTGCCAGCAGTGGCTCTCAAGAGACCCGGTACTTC. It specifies CASSGSQETRYF.

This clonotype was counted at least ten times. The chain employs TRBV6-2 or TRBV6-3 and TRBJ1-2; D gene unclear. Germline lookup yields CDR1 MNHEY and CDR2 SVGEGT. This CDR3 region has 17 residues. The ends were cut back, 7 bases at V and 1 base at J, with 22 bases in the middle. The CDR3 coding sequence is TGTGCCAGCATGGGAGGCAGGATTCCTACCATTAACTATGGCTACACCTTC. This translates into CASMGGRIPTINYGYTF.

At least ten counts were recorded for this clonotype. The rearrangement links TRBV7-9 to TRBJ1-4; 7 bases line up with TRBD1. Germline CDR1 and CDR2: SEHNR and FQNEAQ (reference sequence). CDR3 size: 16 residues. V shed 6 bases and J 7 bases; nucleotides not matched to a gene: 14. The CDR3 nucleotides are TGTGCCAGCAGTTACTTTTCCTCCGGACAGGCTGAAAAACTGTTTTTT. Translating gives CASSYFSSGQAEKLFF.

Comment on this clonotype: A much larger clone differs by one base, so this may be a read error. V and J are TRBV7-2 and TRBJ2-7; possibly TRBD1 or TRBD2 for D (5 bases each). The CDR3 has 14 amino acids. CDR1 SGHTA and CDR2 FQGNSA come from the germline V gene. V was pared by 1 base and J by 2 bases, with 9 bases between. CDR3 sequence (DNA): TGTGCCAGCAGCTTAGTCGGGACGGCCTACGAGCAGTACTTC. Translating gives CASSLVGTAYEQYF. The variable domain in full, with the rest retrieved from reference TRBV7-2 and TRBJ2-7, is GAGVSQSPSNKVTEKGKDVELRCDPISGHTALYWYRQSLGQGLEFLIYFQGNSAPDKSGLPSDRFSAERTGGSVSTLTIQRTQQEDSAVYLCASSLVGTAYEQYFGPGTRLTVT.

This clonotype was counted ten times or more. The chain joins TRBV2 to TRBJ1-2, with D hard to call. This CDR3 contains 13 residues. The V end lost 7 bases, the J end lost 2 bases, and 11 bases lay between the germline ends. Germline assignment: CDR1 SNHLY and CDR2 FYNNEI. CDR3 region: CASTSKENYGYTF. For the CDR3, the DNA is TGTGCCAGCACCTCTAAGGAGAACTATGGCTACACCTTC.

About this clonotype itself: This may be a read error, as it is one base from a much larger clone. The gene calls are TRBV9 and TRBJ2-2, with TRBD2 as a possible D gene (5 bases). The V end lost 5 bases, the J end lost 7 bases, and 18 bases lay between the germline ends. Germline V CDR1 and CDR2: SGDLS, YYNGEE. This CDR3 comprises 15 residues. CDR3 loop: CASRAPRTQIGELFF. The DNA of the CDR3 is TGTGCCAGCAGAGCCCCCAGGACTCAGATCGGGGAGCTGTTTTTT.